This TCR beta chain came from a study of early stage breast cancer tumors. Across the study: About 80% of the 16 invasive tumors were ER+, PR+ and HER2-. Study-wide findings and caveats: Most shared enriched TCRB sequences were commonly generated ones. Chain pairing and CD4, CD8 or FOXP3 expression were not captured. Compared with adjacent normal breast tissue, tumors showed around 2.5-fold greater T cell density and higher clonality.

Of note for this clone: Its antigen is undetermined.

This CDR3 has 16 residues. Germline V gives CDR1 SGHNT, CDR2 YENEEA. V was clipped by 0 bases and J by 5 bases, with 16 bases between them. Assay: immunoSEQ multiplex PCR; the TCRdb copy retains only in-frame clones and omits some. The sample carries approximately 30,000 clones, 80% recorded once. The material sequenced was blood. The receptor's source is a person aged 55 to 75 with breast cancer. V usage is TRBV11-3 and J usage is TRBJ2-5, with D possibly TRBD1 on 5 matching bases. In nucleotides, the CDR3 is TGTGCCAGCAGCTTAGATGTAGGGGCGGTTTCGGAGACCCAGTACTTC. Protein sequence: CASSLDVGAVSETQYF.